These 3 T cell receptor beta chains originate from one sample sequenced in a study of cytomegalovirus exposure and HLA in healthy donors. The PCR ran on 60 Vbeta and 13 Jbeta primers. TCRdb's copy holds only in-frame clones and misses some; the assay was immunoSEQ multiplex PCR. Of some 70,000 clones in the sample, 65% to 70% were seen once. Input material: PBMCs. These TCRs come from a male donor in good health and CMV-seropositive.

The gene calls are TRBV14 and TRBJ1-1; D may be TRBD1 (6 bases). V lost 6 bases, J lost 6 bases, and 14 bases lay in between. CDR1 and CDR2 (germline): SGHDN, FVKESK. The CDR3 contains 13 residues. CDR3 in DNA: TGTGCCAGCAGTAAACAGGGTGGATCTGAAGCTTTCTTT. The encoded protein is CASSKQGGSEAFF.

The chain employs TRBV29-1 and TRBJ1-2, with 7 nucleotides matching TRBD1. J was trimmed by 7 bases and V by 4 bases; bases with no gene match: 12. This CDR3 contains 14 residues. Germline-derived CDR1 and CDR2 are SQVTM and ANQGSEA. The CDR3 coding sequence is TGCAGCGTTGGAGGGCGTACAGGGGTCTCTGGCTACACCTTC. It is translated as CSVGGRTGVSGYTF.

This sequence joins TRBV5-4 and TRBJ1-2; 8 bases are a match to TRBD1. CDR3 size: 15 residues. V gave up 0 bases and J gave up 6 bases; unmatched junction bases: 7. Germline values: CDR1 SGHNT, CDR2 YYREEE (reference sequence). CDR3: CASSLASQGVDGYTF. The CDR3 DNA follows: TGTGCCAGCAGCTTGGCCTCACAGGGGGTGGATGGCTACACCTTC.